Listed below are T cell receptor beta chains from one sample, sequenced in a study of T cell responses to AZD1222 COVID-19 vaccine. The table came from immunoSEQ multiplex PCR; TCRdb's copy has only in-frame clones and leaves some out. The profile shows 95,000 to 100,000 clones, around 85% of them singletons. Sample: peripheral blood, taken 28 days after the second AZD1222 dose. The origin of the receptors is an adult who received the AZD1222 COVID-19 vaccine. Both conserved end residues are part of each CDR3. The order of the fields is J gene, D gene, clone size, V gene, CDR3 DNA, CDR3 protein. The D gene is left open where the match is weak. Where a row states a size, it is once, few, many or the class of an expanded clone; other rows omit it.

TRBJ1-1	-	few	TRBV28	TGTGCCAGCAGCTCCTCCGGGGAGAACACTGAAGCTTTCTTT	CASSSSGENTEAFF
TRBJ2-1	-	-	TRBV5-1	TGCGCCAGCAGCTTGGCTGGGGTCAATGAGCAGTTCTTC	CASSLAGVNEQFF
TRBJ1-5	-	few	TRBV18	TGTGCCAGCTCACCGAGCAGAGAGAATCAGCCCCAGCATTTT	CASSPSRENQPQHF
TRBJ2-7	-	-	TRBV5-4	TGTGCCAGCAGCTTGGGACCTTTAGTTGGGGAGCAGTACTTC	CASSLGPLVGEQYF
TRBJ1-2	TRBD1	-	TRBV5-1	TGCGCCAGCAGCGTGGGACAGGGGGCTGTCGGCTACACCTTC	CASSVGQGAVGYTF
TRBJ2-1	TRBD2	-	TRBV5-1	TGCGCCAGCAGCTTCCCACTAGCGGGAGAGTACAATGAGCAGTTCTTC	CASSFPLAGEYNEQFF
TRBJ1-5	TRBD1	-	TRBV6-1	TGTGCCAGCAGTGACCTAGGGACAGGCGTGGGACAGCCCCAGCATTTT	CASSDLGTGVGQPQHF
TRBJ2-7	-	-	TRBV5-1	TGCGCCAGCAGCTCCCAGGGGCAGGGACCCTACGAGCAGTACTTC	CASSSQGQGPYEQYF
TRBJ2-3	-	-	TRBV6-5	TGTGCCAGCAGGAGAGCGGGCAGCACAGATACGCAGTATTTT	CASRRAGSTDTQYF
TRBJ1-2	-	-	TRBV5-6	TGTGCCAGCAGCTTGAATTCCGCCCCCTATGGCTACACCTTC	CASSLNSAPYGYTF
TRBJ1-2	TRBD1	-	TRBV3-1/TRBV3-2	TGTGCCAGCAGCCTTGGGACAGCTAACTATGGCTACACCTTC	CASSLGTANYGYTF
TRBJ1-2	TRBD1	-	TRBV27	TGTGCCAGCAGTGGGGAGGGACAGACGTGGCCTAATGGCTACACCTTC	CASSGEGQTWPNGYTF
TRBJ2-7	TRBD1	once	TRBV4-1	TGCGCCAGCAGCCCCCGGACAGGGGGAAGGTCCTACGAGCAGTACTTC	CASSPRTGGRSYEQYF
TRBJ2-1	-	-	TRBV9	TGTGCCAGCACGGGAACAGACTCCAATGAGCAGTTCTTC	CASTGTDSNEQFF
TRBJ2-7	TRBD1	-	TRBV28	TGTGCCAGCAGTCTAGAGACAGGGTACTCCTACGAGCAGTACTTC	CASSLETGYSYEQYF
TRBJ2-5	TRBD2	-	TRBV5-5	TGTGCCAGCAGCCCCGGGACTAGCGGGGGGGAGACCCAGTACTTC	CASSPGTSGGETQYF
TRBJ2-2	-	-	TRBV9	TGTGCCAGCAGCGTGGCACGACACAATGCGAACACCGGGGAGCTGTTTTTT	CASSVARHNANTGELFF
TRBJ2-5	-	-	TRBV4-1	TGCGCCAGCAGCCAAGATTTGAGAGAGACCCAGTACTTC	CASSQDLRETQYF
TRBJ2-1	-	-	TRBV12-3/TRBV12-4	TGTGCCAGCAGTTTACGCAGGAAAGCCAAGTTCTTC	CASSLRRKAKFF
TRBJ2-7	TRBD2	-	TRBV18	TGTGCCAGCTCAACACTAGCGGGGGAGACCTACGAGCAGTACTTC	CASSTLAGETYEQYF
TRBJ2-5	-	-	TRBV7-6	TGTGCCAGCAGCTTAGGTATAGGGGAGACCCAGTACTTC	CASSLGIGETQYF
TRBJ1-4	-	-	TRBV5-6	TGTGCCAGCAGCTTGGAGGGGCCAACTAATGAAAAACTGTTTTTT	CASSLEGPTNEKLFF
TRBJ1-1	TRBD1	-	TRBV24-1	TGTGCCACCAGCGCGGGACAGACCATGAACACTGAAGCTTTCTTT	CATSAGQTMNTEAFF
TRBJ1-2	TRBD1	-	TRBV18	TGTGCCAGCTCAACTCAGACAGGGGGTGACTATGGCTACACCTTC	CASSTQTGGDYGYTF
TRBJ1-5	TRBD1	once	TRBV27	TGTGCCAGCAGCCCCGGGACAGCTATCAATCAGCCCCAGCATTTT	CASSPGTAINQPQHF
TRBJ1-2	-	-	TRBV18	TGTGCCAGCTCAAGACAGGTTACCTATGGCTACACCTTC	CASSRQVTYGYTF
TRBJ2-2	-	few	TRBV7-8	TGTGCCAGCAGCTTAGGGTTTGGGGGCCGGTTGACCGGGGAGCTGTTTTTT	CASSLGFGGRLTGELFF
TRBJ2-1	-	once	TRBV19	TGTGCCAGTAGTAGAAGTAGCGGAAGGGGTGGGGGCTACAATGAGCAGTTCTTC	CASSRSSGRGGGYNEQFF
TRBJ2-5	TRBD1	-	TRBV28	TGTGCCAGCAGTCCGTGGACAGGGCAGAGAGACCAAGAGACCCAGTACTTC	CASSPWTGQRDQETQYF
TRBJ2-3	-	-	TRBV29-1	TGCAGCGTTGGCCCGTCAGATACGCAGTATTTT	CSVGPSDTQYF
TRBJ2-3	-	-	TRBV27	TGTGCCAGCAGTTTAAGAGATACGCAGTATTTT	CASSLRDTQYF
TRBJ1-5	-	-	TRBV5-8	TGTGCCAGCAGCCCCTTAGGGGCTAATCAGCCCCAGCATTTT	CASSPLGANQPQHF
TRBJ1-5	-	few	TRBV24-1	TGTGCCACCAGTGACCCTGATCAGCCCCAGCATTTT	CATSDPDQPQHF
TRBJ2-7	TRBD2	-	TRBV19	TGTGCCAGTAGTACCGGACTAGCGGGGTTAACCTACGAGCAGTACTTC	CASSTGLAGLTYEQYF
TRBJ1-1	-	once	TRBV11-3	TGTGCCAGCAGCGACGACAGACCTAACACTGAAGCTTTCTTT	CASSDDRPNTEAFF
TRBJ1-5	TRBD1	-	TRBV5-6	TGTGCCAGCAGCTCCTTGTTCGCAGGGGGTAGAGAAAATCAGCCCCAGCATTTT	CASSSLFAGGRENQPQHF
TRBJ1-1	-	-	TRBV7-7	TGTGCCAGCAGCACCGGGGACTCCTTCCCCATGAACACTGAAGCTTTCTTT	CASSTGDSFPMNTEAFF
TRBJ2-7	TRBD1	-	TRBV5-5	TGTGCCAGCAGCTCTTCCGGGACAGGGGGCAGGTACGAGCAGTACTTC	CASSSSGTGGRYEQYF
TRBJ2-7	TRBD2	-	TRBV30	TGTGCCTGGACACCCGGGACTAGCGGGGTCTCCTACGAGCAGTACTTC	CAWTPGTSGVSYEQYF
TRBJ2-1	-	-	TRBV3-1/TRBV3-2	TGTGCCAGCAGCCAGGCCCCGAATGAGCAGTTCTTC	CASSQAPNEQFF
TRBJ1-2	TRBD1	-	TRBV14	TGTGCCAGCAGCCAAGCGCGCCAGGGGGAAGGCTACACCTTC	CASSQARQGEGYTF